The 27 T cell receptor beta chains in this list originate from one sample, sequenced in a study of cytomegalovirus exposure and HLA in healthy donors (dated by TCRdb to about 2017). Libraries were made using the immunoSEQ multiplex PCR assay. The multiplex PCR relied on a mix of 60 forward primers for TCR Vbeta segments and 13 reverse primers for TCR Jbeta segments. TCRdb limited this immuneACCESS table to in-frame rearrangements with V and J called. A share of clones is missing; checked studies link under half to unresolved V genes, and the rest is unexplained. For this sample there are approximately 100,000 clones; around 80% appear just once. The biggest ten clones account for 2.5% to 3.5% of the sample. The sequenced sample consisted of PBMCs. Receptors were obtained from a woman in her thirties or forties in good health and CMV-seronegative.

The CDR3 nucleotides are TGTGCCTGGAGTGTTTACAGGAGAGAGACCCAGTACTTC. It yields the protein CAWSVYRRETQYF. The V and J genes are TRBV30 and TRBJ2-5, with D maybe TRBD1 (5 bases). The V gene lost 0 bases and the J gene lost 4 bases, with 9 bases spanning the gap. The germline V gene encodes CDR1 GTSNPN and CDR2 SVGIG (reference sequence). The CDR3 has 13 residues. Full variable domain (missing parts from reference TRBV30 and TRBJ2-5): SQTIHQWPATLVQPVGSPLSLECTVEGTSNPNLYWYRQAAGRGLQLLFYSVGIGQISSEVPQNLSASRPQDRQFILSSKKLLLSDSGFYLCAWSVYRRETQYFGPGTRLLVL.

The rearrangement uses TRBV6-5 and TRBJ1-5; D gene ambiguous. From germline, CDR1 is MNHEY and CDR2 SVGAGI. There are 12 residues in the CDR3. V gave up 10 bases and J gave up 4 bases, with 11 bases separating them. The CDR3 sequence: CAIQNSNQPQHF. The DNA of the CDR3 is TGTGCCATCCAGAATTCTAATCAGCCCCAGCATTTT.

The V call is TRBV5-4, the J call TRBJ2-5, with no clear D. The DNA end is a closer match to TRBJ2-7, so the J assignment may be wrong. Germline V CDR1 and CDR2: SGHNT, YYREEE (reference sequence). The CDR3 loop spans 12 amino acids. In nucleotides, the CDR3 is TGTGCCAGCAGCTTGAATCCTCTCGAGCAGTACTTC. This encodes CASSLNPLEQYF.

This sequence joins TRBV7-2 and TRBJ1-1; no reliable D call. Germline values: CDR1 SGHTA, CDR2 FQGNSA. The length of the CDR3 is 16 residues. Trimming shortened V by 8 bases and J by 5 bases, and 24 bases separated the two germline ends. The CDR3 is CASGTQPSTGITEAFF. DNA for the CDR3: TGTGCCAGCGGCACCCAACCCTCGACGGGGATAACTGAAGCTTTCTTT.

J is TRBJ2-7 and V is TRBV5-4, with 13 bases aligning to TRBD2. Germline CDR1 reads SGHNT; CDR2 reads YYREEE (reference sequence). J lost 2 bases, V lost 4 bases, and 0 bases had no gene match. The CDR3 length is 14 residues. CDR3: CASSTSGGAYEQYF. For the CDR3, the DNA is TGTGCCAGCAGCACTAGCGGGGGGGCCTACGAGCAGTACTTC.

The rearrangement joins TRBV6-1 to TRBJ2-3; possible D gene TRBD2, 5 bases. The CDR3 covers 14 residues. V dropped 4 bases and J dropped 7 bases, with 15 bases sitting between them. Germline V gene data show CDR1 as MNHNS and CDR2 as SASEGT. DNA of the CDR3: TGTGCCAGCAGTGGGGTTCAAGGAGGACATACGCAGTATTTT. Encoded protein: CASSGVQGGHTQYF.

The genes are TRBV5-1 and TRBJ2-3, with TRBD2 matching 7 bases. V was clipped by 0 bases and J by 5 bases; unmatched bases: 12. CDR1 is SGHRS and CDR2 is YFSETQ in the germline V gene. This CDR3 contains 17 residues. The CDR3 region is CASSLAKFEWEGDTQYF. The CDR3 DNA sequence: TGCGCCAGCAGCTTGGCCAAATTCGAGTGGGAGGGAGATACGCAGTATTTT.

The chain links TRBV7-9 to TRBJ1-1; 9 bases are a match to TRBD1. Germline CDR1 reads SEHNR; CDR2 reads FQNEAQ (reference sequence). This CDR3 spans 14 amino acids. Trimming took 1 base from V and 4 from J; bases not matched to a gene: 1. The CDR3 coding sequence is TGTGCCAGCAGCTTAGGGGGACAGGGCACTGAAGCTTTCTTT. It codes for CASSLGGQGTEAFF.

This clone occurred a few times. The V gene is TRBV28, the J gene TRBJ1-1; D is possibly TRBD1 (6 bases). CDR1 and CDR2 from the germline V gene are MDHEN and SYDVKM. Between the trimmed V and J ends, which lost 3 bases and 0 bases, there was a span of 11 bases. The length of the CDR3 is 15 residues. CDR3 protein: CASSFLGAVNTEAFF. The CDR3 DNA follows: TGTGCCAGCAGTTTTTTGGGGGCAGTGAACACTGAAGCTTTCTTT.

In its sample, this clone was seen a few times. V and J are TRBV5-1 and TRBJ2-5, with a tentative D call TRBD2 (6 bases). Trimming took off 4 bases at V and 4 bases at J, with 20 bases between the two ends. Germline CDR1 and CDR2: SGHRS and YFSETQ. The CDR3 covers 16 residues. CDR3: CASSRTGGGRGETQYF. For the CDR3, the DNA is TGCGCCAGCAGCCGCACCGGGGGAGGCCGAGGAGAGACCCAGTACTTC. The entire variable domain, with the rest obtained from reference TRBV5-1 and TRBJ2-5, is as follows: KAGVTQTPRYLIKTRGQQVTLSCSPISGHRSVSWYQQTPGQGLQFLFEYFSETQRNKGNFPGRFSGRQFSNSRSEMNVSTLELGDSALYLCASSRTGGGRGETQYFGPGTRLLVL.

The chain's CDR3 is CASTETATYEQYF. The CDR3 DNA is TGTGCCAGCACCGAGACAGCTACCTACGAGCAGTACTTC. The V gene is TRBV6-5, the J gene TRBJ2-7, with a possible D match to TRBD1 (5 bases). Deletions cut 7 bases from V and 2 bases from J, with 12 bases between. This CDR3 region has 13 residues. Germline V lookup: CDR1 MNHEY, CDR2 SVGAGI.

The chain joins TRBV10-3 to TRBJ2-7, with 7 nucleotides matching TRBD1. This CDR3 has 12 amino acids. Trimming took 6 bases from V and 9 from J; bases not matched to a gene: 8. Germline lookup yields CDR1 ENHRY and CDR2 SYGVKD. CDR3 loop: CAIRGEGAGQYF. DNA for the CDR3: TGTGCCATCAGGGGAGAGGGGGCTGGGCAGTACTTC.

The chain couples TRBV4-2 to TRBJ2-1, with D tentatively TRBD2 (5 bases). This CDR3 is 15 amino acids long. Trimming cost V 8 bases and J 1 base, with 15 bases left between them. From germline, CDR1 is LGHNA and CDR2 YNFKEQ. CDR3 residues: CASGPITSSYNEQFF. The CDR3 bases are TGTGCCAGCGGACCAATAACTAGTTCCTACAATGAGCAGTTCTTC.

The chain couples TRBV6-5 to TRBJ1-5, with no clear D. This CDR3 comprises 13 residues. Trimming removed 6 bases from V and 2 bases from J, with 8 bases in between. Germline V gene data show CDR1 as MNHEY and CDR2 as SVGAGI. CDR3 DNA: TGTGCCAGCAGGAGGGATGGCAATCAGCCCCAGCATTTT. As protein: CASRRDGNQPQHF.

This clone occurred a few times. This chain links TRBV27 with TRBJ2-6; the match to TRBD1 covers 9 bases. The length of the CDR3 is 16 residues. CDR1 and CDR2 from the germline V gene are MNHEY and SMNVEV (reference sequence). The V segment lost 8 bases and the J segment 1 base; nucleotides outside the gene matches: 6. CDR3 amino acids: CASQGTGRSGANVLTF. In nucleotides, the CDR3 is TGTGCCAGCCAAGGGACAGGGCGTTCTGGGGCCAACGTCCTGACTTTC.

J is TRBJ2-5 and V is TRBV5-6; no clear D gene. The J call may be incorrect, as the DNA end agrees better with TRBJ2-7. The CDR3 loop spans 12 amino acids. Germline CDR1 reads SGHDT; CDR2 reads YYEEEE. The CDR3 spells CASSLSSYEQYF. The CDR3 DNA sequence: TGTGCCAGCAGCTTGTCTTCCTACGAGCAGTACTTC.

The rearrangement uses TRBV28 and TRBJ2-2, with D perhaps matching TRBD1 (5 bases). Germline V CDR1 and CDR2: MDHEN, SYDVKM. The V and J ends lost 6 bases and 4 bases respectively, with 12 bases between them. The CDR3 length is 14 residues. CDR3 sequence: CASSFRASTGELFF. In nucleotides, the CDR3 is TGTGCCAGCAGCTTCAGGGCCAGCACCGGGGAGCTGTTTTTT.

The chain joins TRBV6-1 to TRBJ2-7; D might be TRBD2 (6 bases). The germline CDR1 and CDR2 sequences are MNHNS and SASEGT. The CDR3 has 13 residues. V was shortened by 3 bases and J by 4 bases, with 10 bases between the two germline ends. The CDR3: CASSDLGRYEQYF. CDR3 coding DNA: TGTGCCAGCAGTGATCTGGGGAGGTACGAGCAGTACTTC.

The chain uses TRBV7-9 and TRBJ2-3; 7 positions match TRBD2. From germline, CDR1 is SEHNR and CDR2 FQNEAQ (reference sequence). The CDR3 has 14 amino acids. V dropped 5 bases and J dropped 4; count of bases not matched to a gene: 6. This CDR3 reads CASSPGRGADTQYF. CDR3 in DNA: TGTGCCAGCAGCCCAGGTCGGGGGGCAGATACGCAGTATTTT.

The chain combines TRBV27 with TRBJ2-4; 9 bases are a match to TRBD1. The germline gives CDR1 MNHEY, CDR2 SMNVEV (reference sequence). The trim removed 2 bases at V and 3 bases at J, leaving 8 bases unmatched. CDR3 size: 17 residues. The CDR3 sequence: CASSLLTGGSGKNIQYF. CDR3 bases: TGTGCCAGCAGTTTACTCACAGGGGGCTCGGGCAAAAACATTCAGTACTTC.

The chain couples TRBV28 to TRBJ2-5; TRBD1 is a possible D gene (6 bases). The CDR3 contains 14 residues. CDR1 and CDR2 from the germline V gene are MDHEN and SYDVKM. V lost 2 bases to trimming and J lost 3 bases, with 10 bases between them. CDR3 in amino acids: CASSLGQIKETQYF. DNA of the CDR3: TGTGCCAGCAGTTTAGGACAGATTAAAGAGACCCAGTACTTC. Full variable domain (missing parts from reference TRBV28 and TRBJ2-5): DVKVTQSSRYLVKRTGEKVFLECVQDMDHENMFWYRQDPGLGLRLIYFSYDVKMKEKGDIPEGYSVSREKKERFSLILESASTNQTSMYLCASSLGQIKETQYFGPGTRLLVL.

The V gene is TRBV19, the J gene TRBJ2-5, with 9 bases fitting TRBD2. The tail of the sequence fits TRBJ2-7 better, so the J call may be wrong. The length of the CDR3 is 15 residues. Germline lookup yields CDR1 LNHDA and CDR2 SQIVND (reference sequence). The CDR3 DNA sequence: TGTGCCAGTAGTAATGCGGCGGGAGGGACCTACGAGCAGTACTTC. It yields the protein CASSNAAGGTYEQYF.

This rearrangement joins TRBV30 to TRBJ2-4, with a possible D match to TRBD2 (5 bases). The CDR3 extends over 15 amino acids. Per the germline V gene, CDR1 is GTSNPN and CDR2 is SVGIG (reference sequence). Trimming stripped 2 bases from V and 6 bases from J, with 17 bases between. For the CDR3, the DNA is TGTGCCTGGAGTCCACAAACTAGAAGGCTAAACATTCAGTACTTC. It yields the protein CAWSPQTRRLNIQYF. The entire variable domain, with the rest obtained from reference TRBV30 and TRBJ2-4, is as follows: SQTIHQWPATLVQPVGSPLSLECTVEGTSNPNLYWYRQAAGRGLQLLFYSVGIGQISSEVPQNLSASRPQDRQFILSSKKLLLSDSGFYLCAWSPQTRRLNIQYFGAGTRLSVL.

The chain couples TRBV30 to TRBJ2-3; TRBD2 matches 12 bases. This CDR3 is 16 amino acids long. V dropped 2 bases and J dropped 0; count of bases not matched to a gene: 3. CDR1 and CDR2 from the germline V gene are GTSNPN and SVGIG (reference sequence). The CDR3 coding sequence is TGTGCCTGGAGTATTGGGACTAGCGGGAGCACAGATACGCAGTATTTT. Its protein product is CAWSIGTSGSTDTQYF.

The chain links TRBV28 to TRBJ1-4, with 8 bases lining up with TRBD1. V was pared by 5 bases and J by 0 bases, with 2 bases of the junction left unmatched. Germline assignment: CDR1 MDHEN and CDR2 SYDVKM. The CDR3 loop spans 15 amino acids. Here the CDR3 DNA reads TGTGCCAGCAGTGGCAGGGGGCCAACTAATGAAAAACTGTTTTTT. Translated: CASSGRGPTNEKLFF.

This clone was counted between two and nine times. This rearrangement joins TRBV19 to TRBJ2-7; D is uncertain. V was cut by 2 bases and J by 3 bases, with 17 bases left in between. The CDR3 runs 16 residues. Germline V lookup: CDR1 LNHDA, CDR2 SQIVND (reference sequence). The CDR3 reads CASSITPRQVSYEQYF. The CDR3 nucleotides are TGTGCCAGTAGTATAACTCCGAGGCAAGTGAGCTACGAGCAGTACTTC.

This clone has just one count. The chain has TRBV4-1 and TRBJ1-2, with TRBD1 as a possible D gene (5 bases). The CDR3 length is 15 residues. CDR1 and CDR2 from the germline V gene are MGHRA and YSYEKL. Trimming removed 0 bases at V and 4 bases at J, with 12 bases between. The CDR3 loop is CASSQEESRAYGYTF. The CDR3 bases are TGCGCCAGCAGCCAAGAAGAGAGCAGGGCCTATGGCTACACCTTC.